This TCR beta chain stems from a study of beta chain features in type 1 diabetes. This clone was seen a few times. Its cognate antigen is unknown. Isolation of CD4+ naive, central memory, regulatory and stem cell-like memory cells was achieved by sorting via CD45RO/CCR7/CD25/CD127/CD95/CD27. Reverse transcription of all isolated RNA meant that expressed TCRB transcripts were sequenced. Sequenced by immunoSEQ multiplex PCR; TCRdb stores in-frame clones only, minus some. Among some 350,000 clones, 8.5% to 10% were seen once, and the ten largest hold about 0.63%. V lost 3 bases, J lost 4 bases, and 16 bases lay in between. Germline CDR1 GTSNPN, CDR2 SVGIG (reference sequence). This CDR3 region has 14 residues. Whole-study findings and limits: PCR might favor shorter templates, but any such skew would affect patients and controls equally. Across all four CD4+ subsets, people with type 1 diabetes showed modestly shorter TCRB CDR3s. A greater similarity of naive, central memory and Treg TCRB repertoires was seen among patients than among healthy donors.

This chain joins TRBV30 and TRBJ2-7, with D perhaps matching TRBD2 (6 bases). Source material: central memory CD4+ T cells from blood. This receptor was identified in a man aged 30 to 45 with type 1 diabetes. The CDR3 here is CAWRTERRGYEQYF. CDR3 nucleotides: TGTGCCTGGAGGACTGAGCGGAGGGGATACGAGCAGTACTTC.